A selection of T cell receptor beta chains follows, all from one sample in a study of OX40 agonist ivuxolimab in advanced cancers. Profiling relied on immunoSEQ multiplex PCR, and the TCRdb table lists in-frame clones only, not all of them. The table includes around 48,000 clones, approximately 88% detected once. Sequenced material: CD4+ or CD8+ T cells sorted from blood, taken in a trial of the OX40 agonist ivuxolimab. These receptor sequences come from an adult with an advanced solid tumor such as melanoma, head and neck, liver or kidney cancer. CDR3s include the opening cysteine and the closing phenylalanine or tryptophan. Fields, in order: clone size, J gene, D gene, V gene, CDR3 protein, CDR3 DNA. A D gene is named only where the DNA matches it firmly. Only some rows state a clone size, as once, few, many or a class for expanded clones.

>-|TRBJ2-6|TRBD2|TRBV2
CASRERGDGANVLTF
TGTGCCAGCAGGGAACGGGGGGATGGGGCCAACGTCCTGACTTTC
>-|TRBJ2-1|-|TRBV7-2
CASSLQGGPYNEQFF
TGTGCCAGCAGCTTGCAGGGAGGTCCCTACAATGAGCAGTTCTTC
>-|TRBJ1-5|-|TRBV4-2
CASSQDESGQGRVGGNQPQHF
TGTGCCAGCAGCCAAGATGAGTCTGGCCAAGGGAGGGTAGGTGGCAATCAGCCCCAGCATTTT
>-|TRBJ2-1|-|TRBV11-3
CASSFGERNEQFF
TGTGCCAGCAGCTTTGGGGAGAGGAATGAGCAGTTCTTC
>-|TRBJ2-7|-|TRBV4-1
CASSQGRGGYEQYF
TGCGCCAGCAGCCAAGGCAGGGGTGGCTACGAGCAGTACTTC
>-|TRBJ2-5|TRBD1|TRBV7-9
CASSHRGYTMGIQYF
TGTGCCAGCAGTCACAGGGGGTATACCATGGGGATCCAGTACTTC
>few|TRBJ2-3|TRBD1|TRBV5-8
CASSFTGFQTGGTDTQYF
TGTGCCAGCAGCTTTACTGGCTTCCAAACAGGGGGCACAGATACGCAGTATTTT
>-|TRBJ2-5|-|TRBV19
CATSKGGQPQETQYF
TGTGCCACCTCTAAGGGGGGCCAGCCTCAAGAGACCCAGTACTTC
>-|TRBJ2-7|-|TRBV6-1
CASSEALGSPSLRSSYEQYF
TGTGCCAGCAGTGAAGCTCTGGGGTCGCCTTCCTTAAGGAGCTCCTACGAGCAGTACTTC
>-|TRBJ2-2|TRBD2|TRBV19
CASNHGGSGSGGELFF
TGTGCCAGTAACCACGGGGGGAGCGGGAGCGGCGGGGAGCTGTTTTTT
>-|TRBJ2-5|-|TRBV11-1
CASSLHRNEETQYF
TGTGCCAGCAGCTTGCACAGAAACGAAGAGACCCAGTACTTC
>-|TRBJ1-2|TRBD1|TRBV5-1
CASSLEGQSPYGYTF
TGCGCCAGCAGCTTGGAGGGACAGAGTCCGTATGGCTACACCTTC